This section outlines one TCR beta chain sequence together with its context. Clones were read by immunoSEQ multiplex PCR, and TCRdb kept only the in-frame ones, dropping some. This sample has tens of thousands of clones; more than 70% occur once, and the top ten carry roughly 4%. The CDR3 runs to 17 residues. With 1 base removed from V and 0 bases from J, the gap between germline ends came to 11 bases. Germline CDR1 SGDLS, CDR2 YYNGEE. These data originate in a study of identifying expanded T cells in peripheral blood. This receptor was taken from a person between 18 and 75 years old in good health. The chain uses TRBV9 and TRBJ1-6; D possibly corresponds to TRBD1 (5 bases). The sample taken for sequencing was blood. CDR3 nucleotides: TGTGCCAGCAGCGTATGGGACCGAAGCTCCTATAATTCACCCCTCCACTTT. This sequence encodes CASSVWDRSSYNSPLHF.